Shown below are 31 T cell receptor beta chains from a single sample sequenced in a study of T cells expressing NK-cell markers. TCRdb re-called the 5' RACE reads and shows each CDR3 protein once, DNA omitted. The sample's table shows about 430,000 distinct CDR3 sequences. Material: blood T cells: a sorted CD56 or NKG2C T cell subset, CD4+ or CD8+ T cells, or bulk PBMC T cells (not recorded which). These receptors all come from a woman aged 45-60 years in good health.

The V call is TRBV7-2, the J call TRBJ2-1; absent DNA, TCRdb's TRBD2 call cannot be checked. The CDR3 runs 19 residues. In germline, CDR1 is SGHTA, CDR2 FQGNSA. This chain's CDR3 is CASSLASGASGRMSNEQFF.

V gene TRBV24-1 combines with J gene TRBJ2-1; the TRBD2 assignment by TCRdb is unverifiable without DNA. The CDR3 length is 16 residues. The germline gives CDR1 KGHDR, CDR2 SFDVKD. The CDR3 sequence: CATSDSLAGVVDEQFF.

The V call is TRBV5-6, the J call TRBJ2-5; there is no DNA to check the TCRdb D call of TRBD1. Per the germline V gene, CDR1 is SGHDT and CDR2 is YYEEEE. The CDR3 consists of 16 residues. The CDR3 region is CASSLWGGWYQETQYF.

The chain's CDR3 is CASSLVGTSGPRGTGELFF. The chain carries TRBV5-5 and TRBJ2-2; TCRdb names TRBD2, which stays unverified in the absence of DNA. The CDR3 contains 19 residues. Germline CDR1 SGHKS, CDR2 YYEKEE (reference sequence).

The chain combines TRBV6-4 with TRBJ1-1. This CDR3 is built from 14 residues. Germline CDR1 and CDR2: MRHNA and SNTAGT. The CDR3 region is CASSDSSRGTEAFF.

The chain is built from TRBV24-1 and TRBJ1-1; TCRdb outputs TRBD1, but without DNA this stays unchecked. This CDR3 is 15 amino acids long. Germline V gives CDR1 KGHDR, CDR2 SFDVKD. CDR3 amino acids: CATSDGSGLDTEAFF.

This chain uses TRBV5-1 with TRBJ1-6; the TCRdb call, TRBD1, lacks DNA for checking. The germline gives CDR1 SGHRS, CDR2 YFSETQ. The CDR3 has 14 residues. CDR3 in amino acids: CASTSGTVNSPLHF.

The chain joins TRBV12-3 or TRBV12-4 to TRBJ1-1. CDR3 size: 14 residues. CDR3: CASSLARLSGRAFF.

The chain uses TRBV6-2 or TRBV6-3 and TRBJ2-7. This CDR3 region has 12 residues. CDR1 MNHEY and CDR2 SVGEGT come from the germline V gene. The CDR3 reads CASSYIGYEQYF.

The CDR3 is CASREGGGGGETQYF. This chain connects TRBV4-1 to TRBJ2-5; TCRdb lists TRBD2, though no DNA is available to test this call. Looked up from germline, CDR1 is MGHRA and CDR2 is YSYEKL. The CDR3 has 15 residues.

The chain employs TRBV5-5 and TRBJ1-1; TCRdb returns TRBD1, unconfirmable since there is no DNA. Germline assignment: CDR1 SGHKS and CDR2 YYEKEE (reference sequence). The CDR3 contains 14 residues. The CDR3 protein is CASSGTGFDTEAFF. Filled out from reference TRBV5-5 and TRBJ1-1, the complete variable domain reads DAGVTQSPTHLIKTRGQQVTLRCSPISGHKSVSWYQQVLGQGPQFIFQYYEKEERGRGNFPDRFSARQFPNYSSELNVNALLLGDSALYLCASSGTGFDTEAFFGQGTRLTVV.

The V call is TRBV4-1, the J call TRBJ2-3; the D call from TCRdb, TRBD1, cannot be confirmed without DNA. This CDR3 has 17 amino acids. Germline CDR1 MGHRA, CDR2 YSYEKL. The chain's CDR3 is CASSQEGTGGQTDTQYF.

This chain's CDR3 is CSAPRQGTYTGELFF. V usage is TRBV20-1 and J usage is TRBJ2-2; TCRdb lists TRBD1, though no DNA is available to test this call. Germline V gene data show CDR1 as DFQATT and CDR2 as SNEGSKA (reference sequence). The CDR3 contains 15 residues.

Here the CDR3 reads CASSLGIDTGELFF. The chain has TRBV7-7 and TRBJ2-2. Germline V lookup: CDR1 SSHAT, CDR2 FNYEAQ (reference sequence). This CDR3 is built from 14 residues.

This rearrangement joins TRBV25-1 to TRBJ2-3; TCRdb selects TRBD1, and the lack of DNA leaves this call unchecked. CDR3 length: 15 amino acids. The germline gives CDR1 MGHDK, CDR2 SYGVNS. CDR3 loop: CASSGTGPSTDTQYF.

This chain uses TRBV9 with TRBJ2-2. Per the germline V gene, CDR1 is SGDLS and CDR2 is YYNGEE. The CDR3 is made up of 13 amino acids. CDR3 loop: CASSVRSAGELFF.

The V gene is TRBV27, the J gene TRBJ2-2; TCRdb indicates TRBD2, and absent DNA this call remains unverified. This CDR3 comprises 14 residues. Germline CDR1 MNHEY, CDR2 SMNVEV (reference sequence). This chain's CDR3 is CASSFRRVSGELFF.

V and J are TRBV2 and TRBJ2-3. This CDR3 has 13 residues. CDR1 is SNHLY and CDR2 is FYNNEI in the germline V gene. CDR3 amino acids: CASKGSSTDTQYF.

V gene TRBV6-5 combines with J gene TRBJ2-7. CDR3 size: 12 residues. The germline V gene has CDR1 MNHEY and CDR2 SVGAGI. Here the CDR3 reads CASSSWTGEQYF.

The chain links TRBV10-2 to TRBJ2-4; TCRdb outputs TRBD1, but without DNA this stays unchecked. Germline loops: CDR1 WSHSY, CDR2 SAAADI. The CDR3 contains 13 residues. The CDR3 spells CASSRDRWNIQYF.

The rearrangement uses TRBV12-5 and TRBJ2-5; TCRdb gives TRBD2 as the D gene, but with no DNA this cannot be confirmed. The CDR3 is 15 amino acids. CDR1 LGHNT and CDR2 FRNRAP come from the germline V gene. The CDR3 sequence: CASGLAIGEVGTQYF.

The chain couples TRBV7-6 to TRBJ2-2; TCRdb lists TRBD1, though no DNA is available to test this call. The germline gives CDR1 SGHVS, CDR2 FNYEAQ. The CDR3 is made up of 13 amino acids. The CDR3 sequence: CASSIQGVGELFF.

The genes are TRBV27 and TRBJ2-2; TCRdb's D gene call, TRBD2, goes unchecked for lack of DNA. Germline V gene lookup returns CDR1 MNHEY and CDR2 SMNVEV (reference sequence). This CDR3 has 15 amino acids. This CDR3 is CASRRGRAFAGELFF.

V usage is TRBV2 and J usage is TRBJ2-4; the TRBD2 assignment by TCRdb is unverifiable without DNA. The CDR3 is 16 amino acids. Per the germline V gene, CDR1 is SNHLY and CDR2 is FYNNEI. This chain's CDR3 is CASSERLAGQNNIQYF. The full variable domain, its missing parts supplied by reference TRBV2 and TRBJ2-4, is EPEVTQTPSHQVTQMGQEVILRCVPISNHLYFYWYRQILGQKVEFLVSFYNNEISEKSEIFDDQFSVERPDGSNFTLKIRSTKLEDSAMYFCASSERLAGQNNIQYFGAGTRLSVL.

CDR3 residues: CASRTSGRAGTDTQYF. The chain is built from TRBV2 and TRBJ2-3; no DNA is available, so the TRBD2 call from TCRdb remains unchecked. From germline, CDR1 is SNHLY and CDR2 FYNNEI. This CDR3 has 16 residues.

The CDR3 is CASSKRRGLAKNIQYF. This sequence joins TRBV21-1 and TRBJ2-4; the TCRdb call, TRBD2, lacks DNA for checking. TRBV21-1 is described as a pseudogene. This CDR3 has 16 amino acids.

The rearrangement links TRBV25-1 to TRBJ2-5; TCRdb picks TRBD1, but there is no DNA to check that call. CDR1 is MGHDK and CDR2 is SYGVNS in the germline V gene. The CDR3 has 13 amino acids. This CDR3 is CASSEYGIETQYF.

V usage is TRBV20-1 and J usage is TRBJ2-1; TCRdb picks TRBD2, but there is no DNA to check that call. The CDR3 length is 14 residues. The germline V gene has CDR1 DFQATT and CDR2 SNEGSKA (reference sequence). CDR3 sequence: CSAFSGRAYDEQFF.

The chain links TRBV29-1 to TRBJ2-5; absent DNA, TCRdb's TRBD1 call cannot be checked. Per the germline V gene, CDR1 is SQVTM and CDR2 is ANQGSEA. CDR3 size: 13 residues. The CDR3 sequence: CSVFLRGKETQYF.

This sequence joins TRBV7-8 and TRBJ1-1; the TCRdb D gene call, TRBD1, has no DNA to confirm it. This CDR3 comprises 15 residues. CDR1 and CDR2 from the germline V gene are SGHVS and FQNEAQ. The chain's CDR3 is CASSTKYRDTPGSFF.

The chain links TRBV14 to TRBJ2-7; TCRdb selects TRBD2, and the lack of DNA leaves this call unchecked. This CDR3 comprises 14 residues. Germline loops: CDR1 SGHDN, CDR2 FVKESK. The chain's CDR3 is CASRSSGGSYEQYF. Full variable domain (outside the CDR3, taken from reference TRBV14 and TRBJ2-7): EAGVTQFPSHSVIEKGQTVTLRCDPISGHDNLYWYRRVMGKEIKFLLHFVKESKQDESGMPNNRFLAERTGGTYSTLKVQPAELEDSGVYFCASRSSGGSYEQYFGPGTRLTVT.